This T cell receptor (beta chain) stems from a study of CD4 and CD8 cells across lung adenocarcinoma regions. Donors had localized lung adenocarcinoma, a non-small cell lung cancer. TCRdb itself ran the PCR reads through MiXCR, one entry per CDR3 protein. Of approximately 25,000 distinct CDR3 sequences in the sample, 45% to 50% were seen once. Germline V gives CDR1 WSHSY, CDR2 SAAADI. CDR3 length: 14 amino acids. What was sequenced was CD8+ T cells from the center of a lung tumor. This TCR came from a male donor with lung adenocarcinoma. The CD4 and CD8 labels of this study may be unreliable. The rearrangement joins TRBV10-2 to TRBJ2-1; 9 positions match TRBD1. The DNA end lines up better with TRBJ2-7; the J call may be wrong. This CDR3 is CASALDRGGYEQYV. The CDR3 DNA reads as TGCGCCAGCGCTCTGGACAGGGGTGGCTACGAGCAGTACGTC.